The 22 T cell receptor beta chains listed next were all sequenced from one sample in a study of control samples from healthy donors and cancer patients. Sequenced by immunoSEQ multiplex PCR; TCRdb stores in-frame clones only, minus some. The repertoire includes 150,000 to 200,000 clones, 94% of them detected once, and about 1.5% sits in the top ten. The sequencing input was blood. All receptors come from a woman aged 18-30 years in good health.

The gene calls are TRBV7-2 and TRBJ1-1; possibly TRBD1 for D (5 bases). Germline lookup yields CDR1 SGHTA and CDR2 FQGNSA. V was trimmed by 2 bases and J by 5 bases, leaving 9 bases between them. The CDR3 is 13 residues long. The CDR3 DNA follows: TGTGCCAGCAGCTTATACGGGGGAACTGAAGCTTTCTTT. This encodes CASSLYGGTEAFF.

The V gene is TRBV18, the J gene TRBJ1-6, with D tentatively TRBD1 (5 bases). Germline V gene lookup returns CDR1 KGHSH and CDR2 LQKENI. The V gene lost 3 bases and the J gene lost 8 bases, with 11 bases spanning the gap. The CDR3 is 14 residues long. The CDR3: CASSPQGNDSPLHF. Written as DNA, the CDR3 is TGTGCCAGCTCACCCCAGGGAAATGATTCACCCCTCCACTTT.

This clone was recorded only once. This chain links TRBV7-2 with TRBJ2-7; 8 bases agree with TRBD2. With V trimmed by 6 bases and J by 6 bases, 19 bases remained unmatched. The CDR3 sequence is 17 residues long. Germline V CDR1 and CDR2: SGHTA, FQGNSA. The CDR3 reads CASRSLGSGKGMGEQYF. CDR3 bases: TGTGCCAGCAGAAGCTTGGGTAGCGGGAAGGGAATGGGCGAGCAGTACTTC.

The rearrangement uses TRBV6-5 and TRBJ2-2; perhaps TRBD2 as D (6 bases). Germline CDR1 and CDR2: MNHEY and SVGAGI. The CDR3 runs 14 residues. V was clipped by 7 bases and J by 3 bases, with 12 bases between them. The chain's CDR3 is CASTRGQDTGELFF. The CDR3 DNA reads as TGTGCCAGCACGCGGGGCCAGGACACCGGGGAGCTGTTTTTT.

This clone showed up just once. The V gene is TRBV2, the J gene TRBJ1-2, with D perhaps TRBD1 (5 bases). Germline V lookup: CDR1 SNHLY, CDR2 FYNNEI. This CDR3 has 13 residues. The V end lost 6 bases, the J end lost 0 bases, and 8 bases lay between the germline ends. The CDR3 DNA reads as TGTGCCAGCAGGGGGCGGTCTAACTATGGCTACACCTTC. Protein sequence: CASRGRSNYGYTF.

The chain carries TRBV7-9 and TRBJ2-2; 8 bases are a match to TRBD2. Germline V gene data show CDR1 as SEHNR and CDR2 as FQNEAQ (reference sequence). Trimming removed 5 bases from V and 4 bases from J; junction bases left unmatched: 3. The CDR3 is 14 residues long. This CDR3 reads CASSPSGSTGELFF. As DNA, the CDR3 is TGTGCCAGCAGCCCTAGCGGGTCCACCGGGGAGCTGTTTTTT.

The CDR3 DNA follows: TGTGCCAGCAGTTCCTACAGGGGAACTAATGAAAAACTGTTTTTT. Protein product: CASSSYRGTNEKLFF. The chain joins TRBV27 to TRBJ1-4; TRBD1 matches 7 bases. This CDR3 is built from 15 residues. The V and J ends lost 4 bases and 1 base, in that order; junction bases with no gene match: 3. Germline assignment: CDR1 MNHEY and CDR2 SMNVEV (reference sequence).

This chain's CDR3 is CASTLDLAKNIQYF. CDR3 in DNA: TGTGCCAGCACCCTGGATCTAGCCAAAAACATTCAGTACTTC. V usage is TRBV28 and J usage is TRBJ2-4, with unresolved D. With 7 bases removed from V and 0 bases from J, the gap between germline ends came to 10 bases. Germline V gives CDR1 MDHEN, CDR2 SYDVKM. The CDR3 covers 14 residues.

J is TRBJ2-7 and V is TRBV5-4; maybe TRBD2 (6 bases). Germline V gene data show CDR1 as SGHNT and CDR2 as YYREEE (reference sequence). This CDR3 is 15 amino acids long. V was cut by 2 bases and J by 2 bases, with 14 bases left in between. The CDR3 nucleotides are TGTGCCAGCAGCTTCCCCGGGACTCCTACCTACGAGCAGTACTTC. Amino acids: CASSFPGTPTYEQYF.

This chain uses TRBV5-1 with TRBJ2-2; TRBD1 is a possible D gene (6 bases). The CDR3 has 16 residues. Germline V gives CDR1 SGHRS, CDR2 YFSETQ. Trimming took 6 bases from V and 0 from J, leaving 15 bases between them. Here the CDR3 reads CASNQTAGANTGELFF. The CDR3 nucleotides are TGCGCCAGCAACCAAACGGCAGGGGCGAACACCGGGGAGCTGTTTTTT.

Only one count was recorded for this clone. This chain joins TRBV5-6 and TRBJ2-3, with D perhaps TRBD1 (6 bases). CDR1 SGHDT and CDR2 YYEEEE come from the germline V gene. V was shortened by 4 bases and J by 11 bases, with 17 bases between the two germline ends. CDR3 length: 13 residues. DNA for the CDR3: TGTGCCAGCAGCCAGATAGGGGGTATAGAGCAGTATTTT. Its protein is CASSQIGGIEQYF.

CDR3 region: CASSELGQGVDEQFF. CDR3 sequence (DNA): TGCGCCAGCAGTGAGTTGGGACAGGGAGTCGATGAGCAGTTCTTC. The rearrangement joins TRBV10-2 to TRBJ2-1, with 9 bases fitting TRBD1. This CDR3 has 15 residues. Germline CDR1 and CDR2: WSHSY and SAAADI. The V segment lost 1 base and the J segment 8 bases; nucleotides outside the gene matches: 6.

The chain's CDR3 is CASSAEGRTHYTF. For the CDR3, the DNA is TGTGCCAGCAGTGCCGAGGGACGGACTCACTACACCTTC. The chain joins TRBV6-6 to TRBJ1-2, with D maybe TRBD1 (5 bases). Trimming removed 5 bases from V and 10 bases from J, with 17 bases in between. The germline gives CDR1 MNHNY, CDR2 SVGAGI (reference sequence). This CDR3 has 13 amino acids.

V usage is TRBV19 and J usage is TRBJ2-1; D is unresolved. The CDR3 is made up of 14 amino acids. V lost 2 bases and J lost 1, with 6 bases in between. Germline V lookup: CDR1 LNHDA, CDR2 SQIVND (reference sequence). The CDR3 DNA reads as TGTGCCAGTAGTATAATGGTGTCCTACAATGAGCAGTTCTTC. Encoded protein: CASSIMVSYNEQFF.

The chain carries TRBV11-2 and TRBJ1-1; D is unclear. This CDR3 region has 14 residues. Trimming removed 4 bases at V and 1 base at J, with 10 bases between. Germline V lookup: CDR1 SGHAT, CDR2 FQNNGV. This CDR3 reads CASSWMGSNTEAFF. For the CDR3, the DNA is TGTGCCAGCAGCTGGATGGGCTCGAACACTGAAGCTTTCTTT.

The chain is built from TRBV6-6 and TRBJ2-6; no clear D. Per germline, CDR1 MNHNY and CDR2 SVGAGI (reference sequence). The CDR3 covers 15 residues. Between the trimmed V and J ends, which lost 2 bases and 7 bases, there was a span of 12 bases. The CDR3 region is CASSYGQDRANVLTF. CDR3 sequence (DNA): TGTGCCAGCAGTTACGGGCAGGATAGAGCCAACGTCCTGACTTTC.

The chain combines TRBV18 with TRBJ2-7; no definite D call. The CDR3 contains 15 residues. The V end was cut by 5 bases, the J end by 6 bases, with 20 bases between. The germline gives CDR1 KGHSH, CDR2 LQKENI. The CDR3: CASSSGSNLVREQYF. CDR3 DNA: TGTGCCAGCTCATCTGGGTCGAACTTGGTACGCGAGCAGTACTTC.

J is TRBJ1-3 and V is TRBV6-5; D gene uncertain. V was clipped by 4 bases and J by 2 bases, with 9 bases between them. CDR3 length: 14 residues. Per the germline V gene, CDR1 is MNHEY and CDR2 is SVGAGI. The CDR3 loop reads CASSLKETGNTIYF. The CDR3 DNA reads as TGTGCCAGCAGTTTGAAGGAGACTGGAAACACCATATATTTT.

This clone has a single count. This chain joins TRBV2 and TRBJ1-1; possibly TRBD1 for D (5 bases). CDR3 size: 12 residues. Germline V gene data show CDR1 as SNHLY and CDR2 as FYNNEI. V dropped 11 bases and J dropped 5 bases, with 15 bases sitting between them. The CDR3 loop is CASLGVGTEAFF. In DNA form, the CDR3 reads TGTGCCTCCTTAGGGGTTGGGACTGAAGCTTTCTTT.

This sequence joins TRBV10-3 and TRBJ1-2, with 10 bases lining up with TRBD1. The CDR3 sequence is 14 residues long. V trimming: 11 bases; J trimming: 3 bases; junction bases outside the gene matches: 9. CDR1 is ENHRY and CDR2 is SYGVKD in the germline V gene. CDR3 residues: CAAADRGRDYGYTF. Here the CDR3 DNA reads TGTGCCGCCGCAGACAGGGGGCGCGACTATGGCTACACCTTC.

The chain is built from TRBV4-1 and TRBJ1-5; D is undetermined. CDR1 and CDR2 from the germline V gene are MGHRA and YSYEKL. V was clipped by 0 bases and J by 4 bases, with 13 bases between them. CDR3 length: 16 amino acids. This chain's CDR3 is CASSQDSRQANQPQHF. In nucleotides, the CDR3 is TGCGCCAGCAGCCAAGATTCTCGGCAGGCTAATCAGCCCCAGCATTTT.

To note about this clone: At one boundary the junction diverges from the germline segment, which might be a read error. This rearrangement joins TRBV20-1 to TRBJ1-2; D not certain. Germline V gene sequence: CDR1 DFQATT, CDR2 SNEGSKA (reference sequence). The CDR3 has 11 amino acids. The CDR3 nucleotides are TGCAGTGCTAGAGTGGAGTTCCTCGGCGCCTTC. It codes for CSARVEFLGAF.